A single sample gave rise to the 9 T cell receptor beta chains below, sequenced in a study of radiotherapy plus CTLA-4 blockade in lung cancer (dated by TCRdb to 2017 to 2018). The receptor library was made with the immunoSEQ multiplex PCR assay. This is the immuneACCESS table as TCRdb keeps it, with only in-frame sequences that have V and J called. A part of the clones is gone; compared with another copy, unresolved V genes explain less than half, and the rest is unexplained. This sample lists 75,000 to 95,000 clones; about four fifths were detected once. The biggest ten clones account for under 30% of the sample. The specimen comprised peripheral blood, sampled from a patient treated with radiotherapy plus ipilimumab. The receptor source for this set is a human donor with non-small cell lung cancer that progressed on radiotherapy plus ipilimumab.

This clone is a singleton in its sample. The chain joins TRBV25-1 to TRBJ2-1; D is possibly TRBD2 (5 bases). Trimming cost V 2 bases and J 5 bases, with 16 bases left between them. There are 16 residues in the CDR3. The germline gives CDR1 MGHDK, CDR2 SYGVNS. CDR3 in DNA: TGTGCCAGCAGTGAAACGAGGGTGGCGCCAAACAATGAGCAGTTCTTC. This codes for CASSETRVAPNNEQFF.

This rearrangement joins TRBV6-1 to TRBJ2-1; TRBD2 matches 10 bases. CDR1 and CDR2 from the germline V gene are MNHNS and SASEGT. Trimming at V came to 7 bases and at J to 5 bases, leaving 8 bases not matched to a gene. This CDR3 has 15 amino acids. The CDR3 DNA sequence: TGTGCCAGCACAATCCTAGCGGGAGTAAACAATGAGCAGTTCTTC. Protein product: CASTILAGVNNEQFF.

The chain has TRBV19 and TRBJ1-5; no clear D gene. Between the trimmed V and J ends, which lost 0 bases and 6 bases, there was a span of 6 bases. The CDR3 sequence is 13 residues long. Germline V gives CDR1 LNHDA, CDR2 SQIVND (reference sequence). The CDR3 is CASSIDVTQPQHF. CDR3 in DNA: TGTGCCAGTAGTATAGATGTCACTCAGCCCCAGCATTTT.

The V gene is TRBV28, the J gene TRBJ1-5; TRBD1 matches at 7 bases. V was pared by 4 bases and J by 2 bases, with 11 bases of the junction left unmatched. Looked up from germline, CDR1 is MDHEN and CDR2 is SYDVKM. The CDR3 sequence is 17 residues long. CDR3 loop: CASSSIGPTGGNQPQHF. CDR3 coding DNA: TGTGCCAGCAGTTCAATAGGCCCAACAGGGGGCAATCAGCCCCAGCATTTT.

The chain carries TRBV28 and TRBJ1-5, with D perhaps TRBD1 (6 bases). From germline, CDR1 is MDHEN and CDR2 SYDVKM. Trimming left V 6 bases short and J 0 bases short, with 12 bases between. The CDR3 sequence is 15 residues long. CDR3 region: CASRRQDPSNQPQHF. CDR3 nucleotide sequence: TGTGCCAGCAGGAGACAGGATCCTAGCAATCAGCCCCAGCATTTT.

This clone was detected only a few times. The chain joins TRBV19 to TRBJ1-5; weak D call: TRBD1 (6 bases). Trimming removed 5 bases at V and 7 bases at J, with 21 bases between. The length of the CDR3 is 16 residues. The germline gives CDR1 LNHDA, CDR2 SQIVND (reference sequence). CDR3 nucleotide sequence: TGTGCCAGTAGTCGACTCGTCCAAGGGGGGGGACAGCCCCAGCATTTT. This encodes CASSRLVQGGGQPQHF. Together with reference TRBV19 and TRBJ1-5, the CDR3 gives the full variable domain: DGGITQSPKYLFRKEGQNVTLSCEQNLNHDAMYWYRQDPGQGLRLIYYSQIVNDFQKGDIAEGYSVSREKKESFPLTVTSAQKNPTAFYLCASSRLVQGGGQPQHFGDGTRLSIL.

The V call is TRBV5-8, the J call TRBJ1-5; possible D gene TRBD1, 6 bases. Germline CDR1 SGHTS, CDR2 YDEGEE. This CDR3 region has 17 residues. V was clipped by 2 bases and J by 0 bases, with 15 bases between them. CDR3 loop: CASSFGTGKYSNQPQHF. The DNA of the CDR3 is TGTGCCAGCAGCTTTGGTACAGGGAAATATAGCAATCAGCCCCAGCATTTT.

The genes are TRBV5-1 and TRBJ2-1; D uncertain. Germline V gene lookup returns CDR1 SGHRS and CDR2 YFSETQ. The CDR3 consists of 16 residues. V was trimmed by 4 bases and J by 5 bases, leaving 19 bases between them. This CDR3 reads CASSPPGFMLDNEQFF. CDR3 nucleotide sequence: TGCGCCAGCAGCCCACCCGGGTTCATGCTTGACAATGAGCAGTTCTTC.

The rearrangement uses TRBV29-1 and TRBJ2-5; 9 positions match TRBD1. This CDR3 comprises 13 residues. Trimming took 6 bases from V and 5 from J; bases not matched to a gene: 7. Germline V gene data show CDR1 as SQVTM and CDR2 as ANQGSEA. This CDR3 reads CSVRDRVAETQYF. The CDR3, as DNA: TGCAGCGTCCGGGACAGGGTGGCTGAGACCCAGTACTTC.